This record concerns one T cell receptor beta chain sequence. The antigen is unknown. Alongside a J-beta primer mix, a sample-barcoded 5' primer served in a second PCR lasting about 7 to 11 cycles. A single record per CDR3 protein comes from TCRdb applying MiXCR to the 5' RACE reads. Among about 1.5 million distinct CDR3 sequences listed, approximately 42% were seen once. Drawing of peripheral blood yielded about 10 milliliters from each donor. These data are taken from a study of blood T cells in healthy people across ages. Findings and caveats of the study: CMV status of donors was unknown, possibly confounding expanded clonotype changes. Older individuals had lower TCR beta diversity per million T cells (the decline was roughly linear). Diversity estimates from one million T cells were considered underestimates.

Trimming left V 11 bases short and J 2 bases short, with 13 bases between. The CDR3 sequence is 13 residues long. Germline loops: CDR1 LNHNV, CDR2 YYDKDF (reference sequence). The source of this sequence is a woman under 30 in good health. V and J are TRBV15 and TRBJ2-1; D perhaps matches TRBD1 (5 bases). The sample was blood. The CDR3 sequence: CAPRDSTYNEQFF. The CDR3 DNA is TGTGCCCCAAGAGACAGTACCTACAATGAGCAGTTCTTC.